The 21 T cell receptor beta chains below come from one sample, sequenced in a study of T cells in Graves' hyperthyroidism and ophthalmopathy. RNA transcripts were the template for amplifying TCR beta CDR3 regions. When the TCR CDR3 underwent first-round RT-PCR, the HTBI primer set was used. TCRdb re-analysed the multiplex PCR reads in MiXCR, keeping a single row per CDR3 protein. The table lists approximately 400,000 distinct CDR3 sequences, 11% to 15% of them singletons. The specimen was blood. The receptors here all came from an older woman with Graves' hyperthyroidism.

This clonotype showed up many times. The chain joins TRBV18 to TRBJ1-5; D is uncertain. Trimming shortened V by 3 bases and J by 4 bases, and 13 bases separated the two germline ends. Germline V CDR1 and CDR2: KGHSH, LQKENI. CDR3 length equals 15 residues. CDR3 DNA sequence: TGTGCCAGCTCACCGTGGCAGACTGAAAATCAGCCCCAGCATTTT. It codes for CASSPWQTENQPQHF.

The sample holds many counts of this clonotype. The chain has TRBV29-1 and TRBJ2-6, with D uncertain. This CDR3 has 14 amino acids. V gave up 4 bases and J gave up 2 bases, with 9 bases separating them. Germline V gives CDR1 SQVTM, CDR2 ANQGSEA. The CDR3 bases are TGCAGCGTTGTCGGTGGAACTGGGGCCAACGTCCTGACTTTC. It encodes CSVVGGTGANVLTF.

This clonotype was recorded a few times. Germline and junction disagree at one end, which may indicate a read error. V gene TRBV12-5 combines with J gene TRBJ2-7; D possibly matches TRBD1 or TRBD2 (6 bases each). CDR1 and CDR2 (germline): LGHNT, FRNRAP. The CDR3 loop spans 14 amino acids. DNA of the CDR3: TGTGCTAGTGATTTGGGTCAGGGGAGGCACGAGCAGTACTTC. The encoded protein is CASDLGQGRHEQYF.

This clonotype turned up a few times. The chain recombines TRBV3-1 with TRBJ1-3, with no clear D. Germline V lookup: CDR1 LGHDT, CDR2 YNNKEL (reference sequence). V was trimmed by 1 base and J by 5 bases, leaving 12 bases between them. CDR3 length equals 15 residues. The chain's CDR3 is CASSQGGSGRNTIYF. The CDR3 DNA is TGTGCCAGCAGCCAAGGAGGTTCGGGTCGAAACACCATATATTTT.

This clonotype appeared many times. The rearrangement uses TRBV3-1 and TRBJ2-5, with D possibly matching TRBD2 (5 bases). CDR1 is LGHDT and CDR2 is YNNKEL in the germline V gene (reference sequence). Trimming shortened V by 3 bases and J by 2 bases, and 10 bases separated the two germline ends. This CDR3 is 14 amino acids long. CDR3 amino acids: CASSHPPGQETQYF. CDR3 bases: TGTGCCAGCAGCCACCCCCCGGGGCAAGAGACCCAGTACTTC.

This clonotype appeared many times. The V and J genes are TRBV9 and TRBJ2-1, with unresolved D. Trimming pared 0 bases from V and 9 bases from J, leaving 10 bases between. The CDR3 covers 13 residues. Germline V CDR1 and CDR2: SGDLS, YYNGEE. The CDR3 bases are TGTGCCAGCAGCGTAGAACATACCGGTGAGCAGTTCTTC. Protein sequence: CASSVEHTGEQFF. Full variable domain (outside the CDR3, taken from reference TRBV9 and TRBJ2-1): DSGVTQTPKHLITATGQRVTLRCSPRSGDLSVYWYQQSLDQGLQFLIQYYNGEERAKGNILERFSAQQFPDLHSELNLSSLELGDSALYFCASSVEHTGEQFFGPGTRLTVL.

The sample holds many counts of this clonotype. The chain joins TRBV5-6 to TRBJ1-2; unclear D gene. The CDR3 sequence is 11 residues long. CDR1 and CDR2 (germline): SGHDT, YYEEEE. The V end was cut by 1 base, the J end by 2 bases, with 0 bases between. CDR3 in amino acids: CASSLNYGYTF. The CDR3 DNA follows: TGTGCCAGCAGCTTGAACTATGGCTACACCTTC.

This clonotype was seen only once. This may be a read error, as it is one base from a much larger clone. The chain joins TRBV6-5 to TRBJ2-7; TRBD2 matches at 9 bases. The ends lost 2 bases at V and 4 bases at J; junction bases unmatched: 24. The CDR3 is 21 residues long. CDR1 and CDR2 from the germline V gene are MNHEY and SVGAGI. DNA of the CDR3: TGTGCCAGCAGTTACCCAGGGAGACTAGCGGAATCCTACGGGGGAATTTACGAGCAGTACTTC. Its protein is CASSYPGRLAESYGGIYEQYF.

Ten or more counts support this clonotype. This chain links TRBV6-2 or TRBV6-3 with TRBJ2-1; a weak D match, TRBD1 (6 bases). Germline CDR1 MNHEY, CDR2 SVGEGT. This CDR3 has 16 amino acids. Trimming took 6 bases from V and 4 from J, leaving 19 bases between them. The CDR3 bases are TGTGCCAGCAGCCGCCCCAGGGGCCCCTCATACAATGAGCAGTTCTTC. Translated: CASSRPRGPSYNEQFF.

This clonotype was recorded many times. The chain has TRBV30 and TRBJ2-3; D is perhaps TRBD2 (5 bases). Deletions cut 0 bases from V and 2 bases from J, with 12 bases between. This CDR3 spans 15 amino acids. Germline V lookup: CDR1 GTSNPN, CDR2 SVGIG (reference sequence). CDR3 bases: TGTGCCTGGAGTGTAGGCGGGTCGTCCACAGATACGCAGTATTTT. Translating it yields CAWSVGGSSTDTQYF.

In regard to this clonotype: A read error may explain this, as a much larger clone is one base away. The chain carries TRBV12-3 or TRBV12-4 and TRBJ2-7, with D perhaps TRBD1 (5 bases). The DNA end favors TRBJ2-1, so the J call may be wrong. The CDR3 has 14 residues. CDR3 DNA: TGTGCCAGCAGGGTGGCAGGGTTAAGGTCCGAGCAGTTCTTC. Amino acid sequence: CASRVAGLRSEQFF.

This chain joins TRBV6-2 or TRBV6-3 and TRBJ2-1, with 11 bases aligning to TRBD2. Per germline, CDR1 MNHEY and CDR2 SVGEGT. The CDR3 sequence is 15 residues long. Trimming cost V 6 bases and J 6 bases; bases outside gene matches: 7. CDR3 loop: CASRVAGGPSNEQFF. Written as DNA, the CDR3 is TGTGCCAGCAGAGTAGCGGGAGGGCCTAGCAATGAGCAGTTCTTC.

This clonotype has ten or more counts. This rearrangement joins TRBV19 to TRBJ1-5, with 12 bases lining up with TRBD1. The CDR3 has 18 residues. Trimming cost V 7 bases and J 5 bases; bases outside gene matches: 15. The germline V gene encodes CDR1 LNHDA and CDR2 SQIVND (reference sequence). As DNA, the CDR3 is TGTGCCAGTACCCGTGGGACAGGGGGCCTTTCACTCCATCAGCCCCAGCATTTT. Translation: CASTRGTGGLSLHQPQHF.

This clonotype was seen at least ten times. The genes are TRBV27 and TRBJ2-3; 13 bases map to TRBD2. V was pared by 6 bases and J by 4 bases, with 4 bases of the junction left unmatched. Germline V gene sequence: CDR1 MNHEY, CDR2 SMNVEV (reference sequence). The CDR3 runs to 15 residues. The CDR3 sequence is CASSGLAGDADTQYF. DNA of the CDR3: TGTGCCAGCAGCGGACTAGCGGGAGATGCAGATACGCAGTATTTT.

The chain employs TRBV18 and TRBJ1-1; no firm D call. V was cut by 6 bases and J by 5 bases, with 13 bases left in between. Germline values: CDR1 KGHSH, CDR2 LQKENI. The CDR3 length is 13 residues. The CDR3 here is CASSVNGETEAFF. As DNA, the CDR3 is TGTGCCAGCTCGGTAAACGGGGAGACTGAAGCTTTCTTT.

This clonotype was observed at least ten times. This rearrangement joins TRBV12-3 or TRBV12-4 to TRBJ2-3, with 12 bases fitting TRBD2. The CDR3 consists of 17 residues. Losses at the gene ends were 4 bases for V and 1 base for J; bases not matched to a gene: 6. The CDR3: CASSSGTSGWGTDTQYF. The CDR3 region has the DNA TGTGCCAGCAGTTCCGGGACTAGCGGGTGGGGCACAGATACGCAGTATTTT.

This rearrangement joins TRBV19 to TRBJ1-1, with D perhaps matching TRBD1 (5 bases). V shed 0 bases and J shed 1 base, with 9 bases lying between them. Germline lookup yields CDR1 LNHDA and CDR2 SQIVND (reference sequence). The CDR3 runs to 15 residues. CDR3 loop: CASSIDDGANTEAFF. CDR3 sequence (DNA): TGTGCCAGTAGTATAGACGACGGGGCGAACACTGAAGCTTTCTTT. Full variable domain (remainder filled in from reference TRBV19 and TRBJ1-1): DGGITQSPKYLFRKEGQNVTLSCEQNLNHDAMYWYRQDPGQGLRLIYYSQIVNDFQKGDIAEGYSVSREKKESFPLTVTSAQKNPTAFYLCASSIDDGANTEAFFGQGTRLTVV.

This clonotype was recorded many times. V usage is TRBV20-1 and J usage is TRBJ2-3, with D possibly matching TRBD1 (6 bases). In germline, CDR1 is DFQATT, CDR2 SNEGSKA (reference sequence). V lost 8 bases and J 1 base, leaving 13 bases between the germline ends. This CDR3 contains 13 residues. The CDR3 coding sequence is TGCAGTCGAGGACAGTCACGCACAGATACGCAGTATTTT. Translated: CSRGQSRTDTQYF.

To note about this clonotype: This may be a read error, as it is one base from a much larger clone. The chain combines TRBV28 with TRBJ2-6; no clear D. Germline loops: CDR1 MDHEN, CDR2 SYDVKM. CDR3 length: 13 residues. CDR3 amino acids: CASSVTGTNVLTF. DNA for the CDR3: TGTGCCAGCAGTGTCACTGGGACCAACGTCCTGACTTTC.

This chain connects TRBV20-1 to TRBJ1-1; possibly TRBD1 for D (5 bases). The CDR3 spans 13 residues. CDR1 and CDR2 from the germline V gene are DFQATT and SNEGSKA (reference sequence). V was cut by 2 bases and J by 4 bases, with 11 bases left in between. CDR3 DNA: TGCAGTGCTAGACCCCGGGGGGGCACTGAAGCTTTCTTT. Its protein is CSARPRGGTEAFF.

This clonotype was counted many times. The CDR3 spells CASSPFAMNTEAFF. The CDR3 nucleotides are TGCGCCAGCAGCCCCTTCGCCATGAACACTGAAGCTTTCTTT. V and J are TRBV10-2 and TRBJ1-1; D ambiguous. V lost 6 bases and J 0 bases, leaving 11 bases between the germline ends. Germline V gene lookup returns CDR1 WSHSY and CDR2 SAAADI. CDR3 length equals 14 residues.